These 25 T cell receptor beta chains were all obtained from the same sample, sequenced in a study of shared clonotypes between healthy human individuals (dated by TCRdb to the early 2020s). The library came from the immunoSEQ multiplex PCR assay. What TCRdb holds here is the immuneACCESS table cut down to in-frame rearrangements. Part of the clones is not present; checked against another copy, under half of the missing clones reflect an unresolved V gene, and the others are unexplained. This sample comprises around 550,000 clones, less than 96% of them detected only once. The top ten clones comprise roughly 0.06% of the sample. Input material: naive CD4+ T cells sorted from blood. Per the publication, the cell subset or site label means: CD45RA+ positively selected. Source of these receptors: a woman aged 25 to 39 in good health.

The chain employs TRBV5-1 and TRBJ2-5; D is ambiguous. The closer fit of TRBJ2-7 to the DNA end suggests the J call may be wrong. The CDR3 runs to 15 residues. CDR1 is SGHRS and CDR2 is YFSETQ in the germline V gene. In DNA form, the CDR3 reads TGCGCCAGCAGCTTGCTCGCGCATATCTCCTACGAGCAGTACTTC. It codes for CASSLLAHISYEQYF.

This chain uses TRBV18 with TRBJ1-4, with 9 bases fitting TRBD1. CDR1 and CDR2 from the germline V gene are KGHSH and LQKENI. The CDR3 runs 15 residues. The V segment lost 2 bases and the J segment 7 bases; nucleotides outside the gene matches: 5. Written as DNA, the CDR3 is TGTGCCAGCTCACCAATCGGACAGGGGAGTGAAAAACTGTTTTTT. Its translation: CASSPIGQGSEKLFF.

V is TRBV11-2 and J is TRBJ2-3, with 8 bases lining up with TRBD2. This CDR3 contains 14 residues. J gave up 8 bases and V 4 bases, and 8 bases lay outside the gene matches. Germline V lookup: CDR1 SGHAT, CDR2 FQNNGV. This CDR3 reads CASSWTSREATQYF. CDR3 coding DNA: TGTGCCAGCAGCTGGACTAGCCGGGAGGCTACGCAGTATTTT.

The chain employs TRBV2 and TRBJ1-1; 11 positions match TRBD1. The V gene end was trimmed by 6 bases and the J gene end by 5 bases; junction bases not matched to a gene: 2. In germline, CDR1 is SNHLY, CDR2 FYNNEI. This CDR3 contains 13 residues. The CDR3 is CASRDRGLTEAFF. DNA for the CDR3: TGTGCCAGCAGGGACAGGGGGCTGACTGAAGCTTTCTTT.

V usage is TRBV7-3 and J usage is TRBJ2-1; D perhaps matches TRBD1 (6 bases). The CDR3 is 16 residues long. Trimming pared 5 bases from V and 7 bases from J, leaving 21 bases between. Germline CDR1 reads SGHTA; CDR2 reads FQGTGA. CDR3 DNA sequence: TGTGCCAGCAGCCCCGTGGGGGCAGGGGAGAGTAATGAGCAGTTCTTC. Protein sequence: CASSPVGAGESNEQFF.

The V and J genes are TRBV28 and TRBJ2-7; 11 nucleotides agree with TRBD1. The CDR3 is made up of 15 amino acids. The V gene end was trimmed by 5 bases and the J gene end by 0 bases; junction bases not matched to a gene: 3. Germline loops: CDR1 MDHEN, CDR2 SYDVKM. The CDR3 sequence: CASSPGTGGSYEQYF. The CDR3 nucleotides read TGTGCCAGCAGTCCGGGGACAGGGGGCTCCTACGAGCAGTACTTC.

The chain recombines TRBV2 with TRBJ1-3; D is ambiguous. Germline V gene data show CDR1 as SNHLY and CDR2 as FYNNEI. Between the trimmed V and J ends, which lost 5 bases and 2 bases, there was a span of 7 bases. This CDR3 region has 13 residues. For the CDR3, the DNA is TGTGCCAGCAGTAGGGAGCCTGGAAACACCATATATTTT. It codes for CASSREPGNTIYF.

The chain combines TRBV6-5 with TRBJ1-4; 8 bases line up with TRBD1. Germline CDR1 and CDR2: MNHEY and SVGAGI. The CDR3 length is 14 residues. Germline trimming cut 5 bases from V and 6 bases from J; bases unmatched to any gene: 5. The CDR3 DNA follows: TGTGCCAGCAGTAGACACAGGGGGGATGAAAAACTGTTTTTT. It codes for CASSRHRGDEKLFF.

V gene TRBV6-5 combines with J gene TRBJ2-5; D perhaps matches TRBD1 (5 bases). Near its end, the DNA agrees better with TRBJ2-7, so the J call may be wrong. This CDR3 is 15 amino acids long. Looked up from germline, CDR1 is MNHEY and CDR2 is SVGAGI. The CDR3 region has the DNA TGTGCCAGCAGTTACCAGGGCAGGAGCTACTACGAGCAGTACTTC. This gives the protein CASSYQGRSYYEQYF.

The V gene is TRBV19, the J gene TRBJ2-1; possible D gene TRBD2, 7 bases. The CDR3 contains 12 residues. Deletions cut 8 bases from V and 9 bases from J, with 14 bases between. Germline CDR1 reads LNHDA; CDR2 reads SQIVND (reference sequence). The CDR3 region is CASFERGGEQFF. Here the CDR3 DNA reads TGTGCCAGTTTTGAGAGGGGGGGTGAGCAGTTCTTC.

J is TRBJ1-4 and V is TRBV7-9; D gene ambiguous. CDR3 size: 14 residues. V shed 1 base and J shed 0 bases, with 3 bases lying between them. Germline values: CDR1 SEHNR, CDR2 FQNEAQ (reference sequence). The CDR3 sequence: CASSLGTTNEKLFF. The CDR3 DNA reads as TGTGCCAGCAGCTTAGGGACAACTAATGAAAAACTGTTTTTT.

A single count supports this clone. This chain uses TRBV4-3 with TRBJ2-5; no reliable D call. The CDR3 runs to 10 residues. V was shortened by 4 bases and J by 11 bases, with 8 bases between the two germline ends. Germline V gene data show CDR1 as LGHNA and CDR2 as YSLEER. CDR3 region: CASSPSQQYF. In nucleotides, the CDR3 is TGCGCCAGCAGCCCCAGTCAGCAGTACTTC.

CDR3 nucleotide sequence: TGTGCCAGCTCACCACAGACTACTCTTAGCTACGAGCAGTACTTC. Translating gives CASSPQTTLSYEQYF. The V gene is TRBV18, the J gene TRBJ2-7; perhaps TRBD2 as D (5 bases). CDR3 length equals 15 residues. The germline V gene encodes CDR1 KGHSH and CDR2 LQKENI. Trimming removed 1 base at V and 3 bases at J, with 13 bases between.

The V and J genes are TRBV10-3 and TRBJ2-5; 10 bases are a match to TRBD2. The CDR3 is 15 residues long. The germline CDR1 and CDR2 sequences are ENHRY and SYGVKD. V was pared by 5 bases and J by 0 bases, with 3 bases of the junction left unmatched. CDR3 protein: CAISTSGVDQETQYF. The CDR3 DNA reads TGTGCCATCAGTACTAGCGGGGTAGACCAAGAGACCCAGTACTTC.

This clone was seen only once. The V gene is TRBV2, the J gene TRBJ1-1; TRBD1 is a possible D gene (6 bases). Per the germline V gene, CDR1 is SNHLY and CDR2 is FYNNEI. This CDR3 has 15 amino acids. Trimming left V 6 bases short and J 1 base short, with 15 bases between. CDR3 protein: CASSRIRGKNTEAFF. The CDR3 nucleotides are TGTGCCAGCAGCAGAATAAGGGGGAAGAACACTGAAGCTTTCTTT.

The chain employs TRBV7-7 and TRBJ2-5, with D possibly being TRBD1 (7 bases). Germline values: CDR1 SSHAT, CDR2 FNYEAQ (reference sequence). There are 14 residues in the CDR3. V was pared by 4 bases and J by 5 bases, with 14 bases between. DNA for the CDR3: TGTGCCAGCAGCTCGGGCCCAGGGGGGGAGACCCAGTACTTC. Its translation: CASSSGPGGETQYF.

The chain has TRBV6-1 and TRBJ1-2, with D possibly TRBD1 on 6 matching bases. Germline lookup yields CDR1 MNHNS and CDR2 SASEGT. V was trimmed by 2 bases and J by 6 bases, leaving 16 bases between them. The CDR3 runs 15 residues. The CDR3 bases are TGTGCCAGCAGTGAATCGGTTTGGGGGGGGCATGGCTACACCTTC. Its translation: CASSESVWGGHGYTF.

The genes are TRBV28 and TRBJ2-3; 9 positions match TRBD2. This CDR3 is 15 amino acids long. Germline trimming cut 3 bases from V and 4 bases from J; bases unmatched to any gene: 5. Germline assignment: CDR1 MDHEN and CDR2 SYDVKM. CDR3: CASSFSGSSADTQYF. In DNA form, the CDR3 reads TGTGCCAGCAGTTTTAGCGGGAGTTCGGCAGATACGCAGTATTTT.

This clone was detected only once. The chain joins TRBV25-1 to TRBJ2-7, with 10 positions matching TRBD1. CDR1 and CDR2 (germline): MGHDK, SYGVNS. The V segment lost 1 base and the J segment 4 bases; nucleotides outside the gene matches: 13. This CDR3 is built from 18 residues. CDR3 in DNA: TGTGCCAGCAGTGAATTTTGGATCGGACCGGGACAGGGGTACGAGCAGTACTTC. Residues: CASSEFWIGPGQGYEQYF.

The rearrangement uses TRBV7-2 and TRBJ2-7; 7 bases match TRBD1. J lost 1 base, V lost 2 bases, and 5 bases had no gene match. This CDR3 has 15 residues. The germline gives CDR1 SGHTA, CDR2 FQGNSA. In DNA form, the CDR3 reads TGTGCCAGCAGCTTATTTGAGGGGGCGTCCTACGAGCAGTACTTC. Translating gives CASSLFEGASYEQYF.

This sequence joins TRBV2 and TRBJ2-7; 9 nucleotides line up with TRBD1. The V gene end was trimmed by 7 bases and the J gene end by 4 bases; junction bases not matched to a gene: 5. In germline, CDR1 is SNHLY, CDR2 FYNNEI. The CDR3 runs 13 residues. The CDR3 region has the DNA TGTGCCAGCAATGGACAGGGGACGTACGAGCAGTACTTC. This translates into CASNGQGTYEQYF.

The V and J genes are TRBV5-4 and TRBJ1-6; no reliable D call. Trimming took 4 bases from V and 0 from J, leaving 11 bases between them. The germline CDR1 and CDR2 sequences are SGHNT and YYREEE (reference sequence). This CDR3 has 16 residues. The CDR3 here is CASSRRSSSYNSPLHF. The DNA of the CDR3 is TGTGCCAGCAGCCGCAGGTCAAGCTCCTATAATTCACCCCTCCACTTT.

The genes are TRBV10-2 and TRBJ1-2; 7 nucleotides agree with TRBD1. CDR3 length equals 15 residues. Germline CDR1 reads WSHSY; CDR2 reads SAAADI. V lost 7 bases, J lost 3 bases, and 11 bases stayed unmatched. CDR3 coding DNA: TGCGCCAGCACCAGGGCAGGGGGAGGAGACTATGGCTACACCTTC. This sequence encodes CASTRAGGGDYGYTF.

The J gene is TRBJ2-5, the V gene TRBV7-2; 10 bases map to TRBD1. The J call may be incorrect, as the DNA end agrees better with TRBJ2-7. Germline CDR1 SGHTA, CDR2 FQGNSA. The CDR3 runs to 14 residues. CDR3 in amino acids: CASSTRDRGGEQYF. CDR3 coding DNA: TGTGCCAGCAGCACCCGGGACAGGGGCGGCGAGCAGTACTTC.

J is TRBJ2-7 and V is TRBV20-1, with D hard to call. Germline V gene sequence: CDR1 DFQATT, CDR2 SNEGSKA (reference sequence). The V end lost 3 bases, the J end lost 12 bases, and 15 bases lay between the germline ends. The CDR3 spans 11 residues. CDR3 sequence (DNA): TGCAGTGCTAGCCCGCAGCGTAGGCCGTACTTC. It translates to CSASPQRRPYF.